This entry features one TCR beta chain sequence. Using immunoSEQ multiplex PCR, the repertoire was profiled, and TCRdb retains in-frame clones only, with some absent. This table has under 350,000 clones, about 88% appearing once. The data belong to a study of blood T cell repertoires in COVID-19. V lost 5 bases to trimming and J lost 4 bases; unmatched junction nucleotides: 14. CDR1 and CDR2 from the germline V gene are MNHEY and SVGEGT. The CDR3 sequence is 17 residues long. The TCR sequence derives from a man in his sixties or seventies with acute or convalescent COVID-19. The chain uses TRBV6-2 or TRBV6-3 and TRBJ2-7; TRBD1 agrees at 10 bases. The sequenced sample consisted of peripheral blood. The CDR3 nucleotides read TGTGCCAGCAGTACCCAATCTCGCGGGACAGGGGATTACGAGCAGTACTTC. Amino acid sequence: CASSTQSRGTGDYEQYF.